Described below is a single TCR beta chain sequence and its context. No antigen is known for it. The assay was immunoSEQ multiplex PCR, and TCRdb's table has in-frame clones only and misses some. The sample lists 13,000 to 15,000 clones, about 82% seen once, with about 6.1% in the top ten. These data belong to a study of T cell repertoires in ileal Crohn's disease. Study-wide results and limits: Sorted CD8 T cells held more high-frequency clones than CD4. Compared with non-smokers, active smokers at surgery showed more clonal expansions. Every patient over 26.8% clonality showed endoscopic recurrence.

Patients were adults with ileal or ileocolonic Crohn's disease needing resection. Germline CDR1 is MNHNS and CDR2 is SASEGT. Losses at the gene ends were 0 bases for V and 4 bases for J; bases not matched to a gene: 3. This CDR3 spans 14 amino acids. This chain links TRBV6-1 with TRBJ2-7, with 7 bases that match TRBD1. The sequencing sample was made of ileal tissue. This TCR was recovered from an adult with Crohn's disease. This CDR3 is CASSEAGGGYEQYF. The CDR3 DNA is TGTGCCAGCAGTGAAGCAGGGGGCGGGTACGAGCAGTACTTC.